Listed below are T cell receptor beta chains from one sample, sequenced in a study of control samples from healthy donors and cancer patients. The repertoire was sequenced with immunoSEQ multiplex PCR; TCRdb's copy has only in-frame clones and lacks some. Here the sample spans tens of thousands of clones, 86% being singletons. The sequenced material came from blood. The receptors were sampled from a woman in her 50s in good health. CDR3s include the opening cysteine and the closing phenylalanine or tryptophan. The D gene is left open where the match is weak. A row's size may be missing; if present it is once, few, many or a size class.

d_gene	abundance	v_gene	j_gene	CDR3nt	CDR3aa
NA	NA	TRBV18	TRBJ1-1	TGTGCCAGCTCACCACGGGTCTCACCTATGAACACTGAAGCTTTCTTT	CASSPRVSPMNTEAFF
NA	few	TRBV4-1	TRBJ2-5	TGCGCCAGCAGCAAGGGGCTAGCTGCCGAGACCCAGTACTTC	CASSKGLAAETQYF
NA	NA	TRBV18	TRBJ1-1	TGTGCCAGCTCACCCACTGGCGCGGGGATGAACACTGAAGCTTTCTTT	CASSPTGAGMNTEAFF
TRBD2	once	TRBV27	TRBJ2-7	TGTGCCAGCAGTCCTAAGGTTATGACTAGCGGAGTCTACGAGCAGTACTTC	CASSPKVMTSGVYEQYF
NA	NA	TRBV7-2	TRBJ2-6	TGTGCCAGCAGCTTTGGGACATCGAGGGCCAACGTCCTGACTTTC	CASSFGTSRANVLTF
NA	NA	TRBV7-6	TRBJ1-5	TGTGCCAGCAGCTTAAGTTTGGGGCCCAATCAGCCCCAGCATTTT	CASSLSLGPNQPQHF
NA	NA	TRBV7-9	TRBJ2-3	TGTGCCAGCAGCTTGGAGGCAGTAGCAGATACGCAGTATTTT	CASSLEAVADTQYF
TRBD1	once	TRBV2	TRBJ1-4	TGTGCCAGCAAGAAAGACAGGGTAGTTGGTAATGAAAAACTGTTTTTT	CASKKDRVVGNEKLFF
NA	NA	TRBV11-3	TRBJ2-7	TGTGCCAGCAGCCGATCCGGGGGTTATTTACCCTACGAGCAGTACTTC	CASSRSGGYLPYEQYF
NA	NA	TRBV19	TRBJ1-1	TGTGCCAGCTCTAAGGGGGTAAACACTGAAGCTTTCTTT	CASSKGVNTEAFF
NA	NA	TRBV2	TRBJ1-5	TGTGCCAGCAGTGAGTATGGAGGGGCGGTTCAGCCCCAGCATTTT	CASSEYGGAVQPQHF
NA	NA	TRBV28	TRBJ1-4	TGTGCCAGCACCCGCGTTAATGAAAAACTGTTTTTT	CASTRVNEKLFF
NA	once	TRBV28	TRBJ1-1	TGTGCCAGCCAATCAGGGATAAGATGGGGCACTGAAGCTTTCTTT	CASQSGIRWGTEAFF
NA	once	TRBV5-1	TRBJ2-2	TGCGCCAGCAGCTTGGGTATAACAGGCACCGGGGAGCTGTTTTTT	CASSLGITGTGELFF
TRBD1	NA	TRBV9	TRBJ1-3	TGTGCCAGCAGCGGACCCGGGACAGGGCTATACACCATATATTTT	CASSGPGTGLYTIYF
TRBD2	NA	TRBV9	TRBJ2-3	TGTGCCAGCAGCGTAGAGGGTAGCGGGCTTCCCACAGATACGCAGTATTTT	CASSVEGSGLPTDTQYF
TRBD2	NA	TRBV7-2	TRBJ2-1	TGTGCCAGCAGCATACGACTAGCGGGAGTGAATGAGCAGTTCTTC	CASSIRLAGVNEQFF
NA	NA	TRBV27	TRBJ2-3	TGTGCCAGCAGTTTCGGCGGTCGGCCCACAGATACGCAGTATTTT	CASSFGGRPTDTQYF
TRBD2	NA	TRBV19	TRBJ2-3	TGTGCCAGTACCCCGGGACTAGCGGGGGGACGAAACACAGATACGCAGTATTTT	CASTPGLAGGRNTDTQYF
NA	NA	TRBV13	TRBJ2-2	TGTGCCAGCAGCCCAGGGGCATTGAACACCGGGGAGCTGTTTTTT	CASSPGALNTGELFF
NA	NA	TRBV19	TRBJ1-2	TGTGCCAGTAGTGAAACCTCAAACAGGGTACATGGCTACACCTTC	CASSETSNRVHGYTF
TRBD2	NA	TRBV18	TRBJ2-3	TGTGCCAGCTCACCACCGGGACTAGCGGGAGGGAGCACAGATACGCAGTATTTT	CASSPPGLAGGSTDTQYF
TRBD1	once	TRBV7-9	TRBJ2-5	TGTGCCAGCAGCTTTGGCGAACAGGGGACGGAGACCCAGTACTTC	CASSFGEQGTETQYF